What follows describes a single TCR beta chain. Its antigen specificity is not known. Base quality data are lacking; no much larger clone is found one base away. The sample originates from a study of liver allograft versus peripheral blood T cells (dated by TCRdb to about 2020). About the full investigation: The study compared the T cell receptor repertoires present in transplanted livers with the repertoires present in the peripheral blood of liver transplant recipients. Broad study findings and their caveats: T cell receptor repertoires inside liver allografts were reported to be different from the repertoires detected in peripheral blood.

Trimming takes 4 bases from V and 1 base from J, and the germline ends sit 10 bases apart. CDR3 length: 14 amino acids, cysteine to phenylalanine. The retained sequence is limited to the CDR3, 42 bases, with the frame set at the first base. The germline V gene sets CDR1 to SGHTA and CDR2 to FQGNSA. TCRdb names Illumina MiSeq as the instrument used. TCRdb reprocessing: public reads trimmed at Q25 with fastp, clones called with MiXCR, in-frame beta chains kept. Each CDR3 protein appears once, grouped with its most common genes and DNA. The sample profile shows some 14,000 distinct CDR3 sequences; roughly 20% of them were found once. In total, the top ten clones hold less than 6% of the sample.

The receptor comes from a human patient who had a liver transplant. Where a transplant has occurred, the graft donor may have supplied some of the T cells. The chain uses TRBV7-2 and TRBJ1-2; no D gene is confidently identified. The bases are TGTGCCAGCAGCTCCATTTCGTTTAACTATGGCTACACCTTC. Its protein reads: CASSSISFNYGYTF.